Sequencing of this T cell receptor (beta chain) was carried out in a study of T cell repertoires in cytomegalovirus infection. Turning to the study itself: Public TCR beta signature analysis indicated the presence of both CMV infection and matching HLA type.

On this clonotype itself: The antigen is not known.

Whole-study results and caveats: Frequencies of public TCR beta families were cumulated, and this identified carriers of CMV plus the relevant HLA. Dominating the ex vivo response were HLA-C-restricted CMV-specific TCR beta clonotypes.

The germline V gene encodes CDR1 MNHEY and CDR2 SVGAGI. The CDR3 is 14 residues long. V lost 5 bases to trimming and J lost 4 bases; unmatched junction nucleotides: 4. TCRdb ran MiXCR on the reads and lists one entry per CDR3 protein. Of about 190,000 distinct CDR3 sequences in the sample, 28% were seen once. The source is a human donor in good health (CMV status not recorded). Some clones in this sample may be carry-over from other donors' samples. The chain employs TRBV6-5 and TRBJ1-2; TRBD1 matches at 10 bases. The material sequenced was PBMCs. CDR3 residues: CASSRDRGSYGYTF. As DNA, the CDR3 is TGTGCCAGCAGTAGGGACAGGGGCTCCTATGGCTACACCTTC.